The rows below give T cell receptor beta chains drawn from one sample of a study of shared clonotypes between healthy human individuals. Assay used: immunoSEQ multiplex PCR; TCRdb lists only in-frame clones, some missing. The sample yields millions of clones, 90% to 95% seen once. The sequenced material came from naive CD4+ T cells sorted from blood. Every receptor here comes from a man between 18 and 35 years old in good health. CDR3s leave out the opening cysteine and the closing phenylalanine or tryptophan. Each record gives: V gene, D gene, CDR3 protein. The D gene is left open where the match is weak.

>TRBV23-1|TRBD1
ASSQSTGGQETQY
>TRBV30|TRBD2
AWSGLAGSKPGELF
>TRBV7-2|TRBD2
ATRLAGGSSEQY
>TRBV5-1|TRBD1
ASSPSSGQGNYGYT
>TRBV5-5|.
ASSLQQGQNIQY
>TRBV5-4|TRBD2
ASSLGGTAGGPYEQY
>TRBV7-3|TRBD1
ASSSSGTGVHTEAF
>TRBV6-1|.
ASSVQVEVWETQY
>TRBV28|.
ASSPGGYSNQPQH
>TRBV4-3|.
ASSQEKLGHSPLH
>TRBV9|TRBD2
ASSVGWGEGTGELF
>TRBV6-6|.
ASSYEEQF
>TRBV10-3|.
AITPGGGQPQH
>TRBV19|TRBD1
ASRRQGSNYGYT
>TRBV6-1|TRBD1
ASSELTGNNYGYT
>TRBV10-3|TRBD2
ATGPRTSGSQEQY
>TRBV27|.
ASSHRAGGYT
>TRBV4-3|.
ASSQDLESGNQPQH
>TRBV28|.
ASSFTLGPTNEKLF
>TRBV18|.
ASSAEGETQY
>TRBV5-1|.
ASSYTTGFGETQY
>TRBV5-1|.
ASSLLPGMNTEAF
>TRBV2|.
ASRLQYQGNEQY
>TRBV18|.
ASSRDQKGNSPLH
>TRBV10-3|TRBD1
AISEDRAEQY
>TRBV19|TRBD1
ASSNSGQGPMQY
>TRBV5-1|TRBD1
ASSVGQGHYT
>TRBV5-1|TRBD2
ASRKGRVGDTQY
>TRBV14|TRBD2
ASSQGGRALY
>TRBV7-2|TRBD2
ASSPSGGMLAKNIQY
>TRBV18|.
ASSPPSSSGELF
>TRBV7-3|TRBD1
ASSWDSNTGELF
>TRBV7-2|TRBD1
ASSSPDRVGDTQY
>TRBV10-3|.
ATGPTGDTQY
>TRBV6-5|.
ASSPGTLNTEAF
>TRBV7-2|.
ASSLNRDNNEQF
>TRBV19|TRBD2
ASSLLAGAGGGTQY
>TRBV18|.
ASSPPTRGSYEQY
>TRBV5-1|.
ASSEQGYEQY
>TRBV21-1|.
ASSRPGELF
>TRBV5-1|.
ASGSGAMNTEAF
>TRBV7-9|.
ASSLAGDNYEQY
>TRBV6-6|TRBD1
ASSYSDRGLYGYT
>TRBV5-6|.
ASSSGDEKLF
>TRBV6-6|.
ASSPGTSGSRAF
>TRBV5-1|.
ASSFDEGRAYGYT
>TRBV2|.
ASSERDIGRETQY
>TRBV4-3|TRBD2
ASSQDLLAGAHTGELF
>TRBV28|TRBD1
ATFTGAGNTIY
>TRBV7-2|TRBD2
ASSLASGRAILSYEQY
>TRBV4-3|TRBD2
ASSPGTSAEREQF
>TRBV18|.
ASSPGREAMHSPLH
>TRBV7-2|.
ASSLDGANTEAF